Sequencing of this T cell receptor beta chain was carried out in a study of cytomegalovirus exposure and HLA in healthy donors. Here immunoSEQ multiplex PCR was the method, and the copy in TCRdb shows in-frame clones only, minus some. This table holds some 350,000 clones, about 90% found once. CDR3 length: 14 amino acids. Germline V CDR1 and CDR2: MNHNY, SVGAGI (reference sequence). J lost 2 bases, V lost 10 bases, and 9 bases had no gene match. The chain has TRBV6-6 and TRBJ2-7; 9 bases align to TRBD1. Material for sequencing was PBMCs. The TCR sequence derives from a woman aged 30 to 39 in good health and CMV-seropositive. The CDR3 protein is CATLDRGGTYEQYF. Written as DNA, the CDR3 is TGTGCCACTTTAGACAGGGGGGGAACCTACGAGCAGTACTTC.